The 26 T cell receptor beta chains in this list originate from one sample, sequenced in a study of OX40 agonist ivuxolimab in advanced cancers. Assay: immunoSEQ multiplex PCR; the TCRdb copy retains only in-frame clones and omits some. Here the sample spans 25,000 to 30,000 clones, less than 90% being singletons. The specimen was CD4+ or CD8+ T cells sorted from blood, collected in a trial of the OX40 agonist ivuxolimab. The receptors originated from an adult with an advanced solid tumor such as melanoma, head and neck, liver or kidney cancer.

The rearrangement uses TRBV4-2 and TRBJ1-1, with D unresolved. The CDR3 runs to 15 residues. Germline-derived CDR1 and CDR2 are LGHNA and YNFKEQ. Trimming pared 1 base from V and 0 bases from J, leaving 9 bases between. The CDR3 sequence: CASSQVLHMNTEAFF. The CDR3 DNA reads TGTGCCAGCAGCCAAGTTTTACATATGAACACTGAAGCTTTCTTT.

This clone has just a few counts. The V gene is TRBV5-1, the J gene TRBJ1-1, with no clear D. The CDR3 runs to 13 residues. Trimming removed 4 bases from V and 6 bases from J, with 13 bases in between. Germline V lookup: CDR1 SGHRS, CDR2 YFSETQ. The CDR3 sequence is CASSLDTGAEAFF. CDR3 nucleotide sequence: TGCGCCAGCAGCCTTGACACTGGGGCTGAAGCTTTCTTT.

This CDR3 is CASTKRTGRLAKNIQYF. CDR3 coding DNA: TGTGCCAGCACCAAAAGGACAGGGAGATTAGCCAAAAACATTCAGTACTTC. The chain recombines TRBV27 with TRBJ2-4; 8 nucleotides line up with TRBD1. This CDR3 has 17 residues. J lost 0 bases, V lost 7 bases, and 11 bases had no gene match. Germline V CDR1 and CDR2: MNHEY, SMNVEV (reference sequence).

The chain carries TRBV4-1 and TRBJ1-1; no definite D call. Trimming shortened V by 0 bases and J by 10 bases, and 12 bases separated the two germline ends. This CDR3 is 13 amino acids long. Per the germline V gene, CDR1 is MGHRA and CDR2 is YSYEKL. CDR3 loop: CASSQDSSFGAFF. DNA of the CDR3: TGCGCCAGCAGCCAAGACAGTTCATTTGGAGCTTTCTTT.

The chain carries TRBV7-2 and TRBJ2-7; tentatively, D is TRBD1 or TRBD2 (6 bases each). Germline assignment: CDR1 SGHTA and CDR2 FQGNSA. V was cut by 0 bases and J by 3 bases, with 21 bases left in between. This CDR3 has 18 amino acids. The CDR3 reads CASSLASGSGAVFYEQYF. The DNA for the CDR3 is TGTGCCAGCAGCTTAGCTTCGGGGTCGGGGGCGGTCTTCTACGAGCAGTACTTC.

The genes are TRBV6-1 and TRBJ2-1; tentative D call: TRBD1 (6 bases). V was pared by 10 bases and J by 7 bases, with 11 bases between. This CDR3 has 11 residues. Germline V gene lookup returns CDR1 MNHNS and CDR2 SASEGT. CDR3 DNA: TGTGCCACATTTCAGGGGAATGAGCAGTTCTTC. Its protein is CATFQGNEQFF.

The rearrangement joins TRBV7-9 to TRBJ1-1, with D possibly being TRBD1 (6 bases). The V gene lost 4 bases and the J gene lost 3 bases, with 15 bases spanning the gap. The germline V gene encodes CDR1 SEHNR and CDR2 FQNEAQ (reference sequence). The CDR3 loop spans 15 amino acids. The CDR3 spells CASSSFAGVDTEAFF. Written as DNA, the CDR3 is TGTGCCAGCAGCTCCTTCGCAGGGGTGGACACTGAAGCTTTCTTT.

This chain joins TRBV5-1 and TRBJ1-3, with 8 bases fitting TRBD1. J lost 1 base, V lost 1 base, and 1 base had no gene match. Germline V lookup: CDR1 SGHRS, CDR2 YFSETQ. The CDR3 extends over 15 amino acids. The chain's CDR3 is CASSLWTGSGNTIYF. CDR3 nucleotide sequence: TGCGCCAGCAGCTTGTGGACAGGGTCTGGAAACACCATATATTTT.

This CDR3 reads CASSLWDKDQPQHF. The CDR3 DNA reads as TGTGCCAGCAGCTTATGGGATAAGGATCAGCCCCAGCATTTT. The chain carries TRBV7-8 and TRBJ1-5, with no clear D. Germline loops: CDR1 SGHVS, CDR2 FQNEAQ. The CDR3 is 14 residues long. Between the trimmed V and J ends, which lost 2 bases and 5 bases, there was a span of 10 bases. Complete variable domain (other parts from reference TRBV7-8 and TRBJ1-5): GAGVSQSPRYKVAKRGQDVALRCDPISGHVSLFWYQQALGQGPEFLTYFQNEAQLDKSGLPSDRFFAERPEGSVSTLKIQRTQQEDSAVYLCASSLWDKDQPQHFGDGTRLSIL.

J is TRBJ1-1 and V is TRBV4-1; possibly TRBD1 for D (5 bases). Trimming removed 0 bases at V and 0 bases at J, with 8 bases between. The CDR3 is 15 residues long. Germline V gives CDR1 MGHRA, CDR2 YSYEKL. The CDR3 DNA follows: TGCGCCAGCAGCCAAGAGGGACTCTTGAACACTGAAGCTTTCTTT. Translated, it gives CASSQEGLLNTEAFF.

The count of this clone is one. DNA of the CDR3: TGCGCCAGCAGCCAAGAACAGGGGATAGGGCAGCCCCAGCATTTT. Protein sequence: CASSQEQGIGQPQHF. The chain is built from TRBV4-1 and TRBJ1-5, with 7 bases that match TRBD1. The V and J ends lost 0 bases and 7 bases, in that order; junction bases with no gene match: 6. Germline lookup yields CDR1 MGHRA and CDR2 YSYEKL. This CDR3 has 15 residues.

CDR3 sequence (DNA): TGTGCCAGCAGTTTATCACCCGCCTACGAGCAGTACTTC. This encodes CASSLSPAYEQYF. The V gene is TRBV27, the J gene TRBJ2-7, with D hard to call. Germline lookup yields CDR1 MNHEY and CDR2 SMNVEV (reference sequence). The V gene lost 0 bases and the J gene lost 2 bases, with 5 bases spanning the gap. The CDR3 runs to 13 residues.

V gene TRBV11-3 combines with J gene TRBJ1-1; possibly TRBD1 for D (6 bases). Trimming cost V 3 bases and J 12 bases, with 11 bases left between them. Germline V gives CDR1 SGHNT, CDR2 YENEEA. The CDR3 is made up of 11 amino acids. The chain's CDR3 is CASSFGGQTFF. CDR3 in DNA: TGTGCCAGCAGCTTCGGGGGGCAGACTTTCTTT.

The J gene is TRBJ1-5, the V gene TRBV6-1; D remains unclear. The germline gives CDR1 MNHNS, CDR2 SASEGT. V lost 4 bases and J lost 0, with 10 bases in between. The CDR3 is 15 amino acids. CDR3 region: CASSVIQISNQPQHF. In DNA form, the CDR3 reads TGTGCCAGCAGTGTCATACAAATTAGCAATCAGCCCCAGCATTTT.

The rearrangement joins TRBV9 to TRBJ2-2; D not certain. Trimming cost V 0 bases and J 6 bases, with 15 bases left between them. Germline CDR1 reads SGDLS; CDR2 reads YYNGEE. This CDR3 is 16 amino acids long. CDR3 protein: CASSVEVNIVPGELFF. The CDR3 DNA follows: TGTGCCAGCAGCGTAGAAGTGAATATTGTACCCGGGGAGCTGTTTTTT.

The V and J genes are TRBV7-9 and TRBJ2-5; weak D call: TRBD2 (6 bases). Per the germline V gene, CDR1 is SEHNR and CDR2 is FQNEAQ (reference sequence). With 5 bases removed from V and 1 base from J, the gap between germline ends came to 11 bases. The CDR3 has 14 residues. CDR3 bases: TGTGCCAGCAGCCACGTGGGGGGCCAAGAGACCCAGTACTTC. Its translation is CASSHVGGQETQYF.

J is TRBJ1-5 and V is TRBV6-5; D is undetermined. V was clipped by 7 bases and J by 3 bases, with 7 bases between them. In germline, CDR1 is MNHEY, CDR2 SVGAGI. CDR3 size: 12 residues. The CDR3 loop reads CASTQFNQPQHF. CDR3 nucleotides: TGTGCCAGCACGCAGTTCAATCAGCCCCAGCATTTT.

This clone showed up just a few times. The V call is TRBV28, the J call TRBJ1-2, with D possibly being TRBD1 (5 bases). This CDR3 is 14 amino acids long. The V gene lost 4 bases and the J gene lost 6 bases, with 15 bases spanning the gap. Germline V gives CDR1 MDHEN, CDR2 SYDVKM. CDR3 in amino acids: CASSSLGRGDGYTF. The CDR3 region has the DNA TGTGCCAGCAGTTCCCTTGGTAGGGGTGATGGCTACACCTTC.

The V and J genes are TRBV6-6 and TRBJ2-7; the D is unclear. V shed 3 bases and J shed 3 bases, with 6 bases lying between them. From germline, CDR1 is MNHNY and CDR2 SVGAGI (reference sequence). The length of the CDR3 is 12 residues. The chain's CDR3 is CASSYIFYEQYF. The CDR3 nucleotides read TGTGCCAGCAGTTATATTTTCTACGAGCAGTACTTC.

The gene calls are TRBV25-1 and TRBJ2-2; D remains unclear. Germline CDR1 reads MGHDK; CDR2 reads SYGVNS. This CDR3 spans 15 amino acids. V was trimmed by 0 bases and J by 4 bases, leaving 9 bases between them. CDR3 in DNA: TGTGCCAGCAGTGAATATGGGTCAGTCACCGGGGAGCTGTTTTTT. The encoded protein is CASSEYGSVTGELFF.

The rearrangement links TRBV28 to TRBJ1-2; maybe TRBD1 (5 bases). CDR1 and CDR2 from the germline V gene are MDHEN and SYDVKM. The CDR3 consists of 12 residues. V lost 7 bases and J 4 bases, leaving 10 bases between the germline ends. The CDR3 nucleotides are TGTGCCAGCAAAGCAGGGTCCTATGGCTACACCTTC. Translated: CASKAGSYGYTF.

V and J are TRBV21-1 and TRBJ2-5. TRBV21-1 has pseudogene status. The length of the CDR3 is 15 residues. CDR3 region: CASSKKGRPQETQYF. CDR3 nucleotides: TGTGCCAGCAGCAAAAAGGGGAGACCGCAAGAGACCCAGTACTTC.

This clone was counted a few times. The CDR3 DNA reads as TGTGCCATCAGTGAAAACCGACCAAACTATGGCTACACCTTC. It codes for CAISENRPNYGYTF. The J gene is TRBJ1-2, the V gene TRBV10-3, with D uncertain. Germline values: CDR1 ENHRY, CDR2 SYGVKD. The CDR3 has 14 residues. Trimming shortened V by 3 bases and J by 2 bases, and 10 bases separated the two germline ends.

This clone was detected a few times. At one end, the junction sequence differs from germline, possibly due to a read error. V gene TRBV7-7 combines with J gene TRBJ2-5; 12 bases line up with TRBD2. The CDR3 extends over 16 amino acids. Germline CDR1 reads SSHAT; CDR2 reads FNYEAQ (reference sequence). The CDR3, as DNA: TGTGCTAGCAGCTTAGCGTGGACTAGCGGGGAAGAGACCCAGTACTTC. Translation: CASSLAWTSGEETQYF. Combining the CDR3 with reference TRBV7-7 and TRBJ2-5 gives the whole variable domain GAGVSQSPRYKVTKRGQDVTLRCDPISSHATLYWYQQALGQGPEFLTYFNYEAQPDKSGLPSDRFSAERPEGSISTLTIQRTEQRDSAMYRCASSLAWTSGEETQYFGPGTRLLVL.

V is TRBV7-8 and J is TRBJ2-7, with a weak D call TRBD1 (5 bases). The germline V gene encodes CDR1 SGHVS and CDR2 FQNEAQ. This CDR3 is built from 13 residues. The V and J ends lost 3 bases and 4 bases respectively, with 10 bases between them. DNA of the CDR3: TGTGCCAGCAGCTTCGGTCAGGGTTACGAGCAGTACTTC. Its protein is CASSFGQGYEQYF.

The gene calls are TRBV13 and TRBJ1-4, with D perhaps TRBD1 (6 bases). The CDR3 has 15 residues. V lost 5 bases to trimming and J lost 3 bases, with 13 bases between them. The germline gives CDR1 PRHDT, CDR2 FYEKMQ (reference sequence). CDR3 amino acids: CASSPGTMANEKLFF. The CDR3, as DNA: TGTGCCAGCAGCCCAGGGACAATGGCTAATGAAAAACTGTTTTTT.